The 5 T cell receptor beta chains reported below all come from one sample, sequenced in a study of immune evolution from preneoplasia to lung adenocarcinoma. Sequenced by immunoSEQ multiplex PCR; TCRdb stores in-frame clones only, minus some. The sample comprises about 8,300 clones, about 86% of which are singletons, and around 2% rests with the top ten. Sequencing used FFPE invasive lung adenocarcinoma tissue. These receptors originate from a person between 45 and 75 years old with lung adenocarcinoma.

This chain joins TRBV27 and TRBJ1-1; no clear D gene. CDR1 is MNHEY, CDR2 SMNVEV, per germline (reference sequence). V was pared by 8 bases and J by 0 bases, with 10 bases between. The CDR3 runs to 13 residues. The CDR3, as DNA: TGTGCCAGCTTTAGCTTATTGAACACTGAAGCTTTCTTT. Translating it yields CASFSLLNTEAFF.

This chain links TRBV2 with TRBJ2-7, with 8 bases that match TRBD2. The CDR3 contains 14 residues. The ends lost 2 bases at V and 4 bases at J; junction bases unmatched: 4. From germline, CDR1 is SNHLY and CDR2 FYNNEI. The DNA of the CDR3 is TGTGCCAGCAGTGAAATAACTAGCGGTTACGAGCAGTACTTC. It encodes CASSEITSGYEQYF.

The chain combines TRBV6-6 with TRBJ1-2; tentatively, D is TRBD1 (6 bases). Germline V gene lookup returns CDR1 MNHNY and CDR2 SVGAGI (reference sequence). The CDR3 has 15 amino acids. Trimming shortened V by 2 bases and J by 4 bases, and 14 bases separated the two germline ends. CDR3 sequence: CASSYGGAVGYGYTF. The DNA of the CDR3 is TGTGCCAGCAGTTACGGGGGGGCGGTCGGCTATGGCTACACCTTC.

This rearrangement joins TRBV11-2 to TRBJ2-3; no firm D call. The V gene lost 1 base and the J gene lost 3 bases, with 11 bases spanning the gap. The CDR3 runs to 15 residues. The V gene's germline CDR1 is SGHAT and CDR2 FQNNGV. This CDR3 reads CASSLGGMQTDTQYF. For the CDR3, the DNA is TGTGCCAGCAGCTTAGGGGGAATGCAGACAGATACGCAGTATTTT.

The chain is built from TRBV11-3 and TRBJ1-1; 7 nucleotides match TRBD1. With 2 bases clipped from V and 8 bases from J, the junction kept 5 bases outside the gene matches. Germline CDR1 and CDR2: SGHNT and YENEEA. The CDR3 covers 13 residues. CDR3 residues: CASSLSQGLEAFF. The CDR3 nucleotides read TGTGCCAGCAGCTTATCACAGGGGTTAGAAGCTTTCTTT.